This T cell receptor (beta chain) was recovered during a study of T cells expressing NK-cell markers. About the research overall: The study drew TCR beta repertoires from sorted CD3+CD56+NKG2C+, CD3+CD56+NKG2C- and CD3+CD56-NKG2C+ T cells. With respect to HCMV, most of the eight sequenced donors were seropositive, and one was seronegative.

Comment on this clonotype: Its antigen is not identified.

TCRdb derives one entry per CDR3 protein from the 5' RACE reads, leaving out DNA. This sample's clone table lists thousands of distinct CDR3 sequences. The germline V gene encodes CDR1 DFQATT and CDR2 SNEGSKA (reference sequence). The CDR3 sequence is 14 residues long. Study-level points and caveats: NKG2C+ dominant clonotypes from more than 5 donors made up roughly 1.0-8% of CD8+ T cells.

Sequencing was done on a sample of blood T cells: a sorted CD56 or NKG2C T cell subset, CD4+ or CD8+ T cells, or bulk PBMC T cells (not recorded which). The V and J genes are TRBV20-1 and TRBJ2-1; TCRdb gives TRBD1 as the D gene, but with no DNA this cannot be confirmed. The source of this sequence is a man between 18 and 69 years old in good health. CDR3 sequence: CSARDGTDYNEQFF.